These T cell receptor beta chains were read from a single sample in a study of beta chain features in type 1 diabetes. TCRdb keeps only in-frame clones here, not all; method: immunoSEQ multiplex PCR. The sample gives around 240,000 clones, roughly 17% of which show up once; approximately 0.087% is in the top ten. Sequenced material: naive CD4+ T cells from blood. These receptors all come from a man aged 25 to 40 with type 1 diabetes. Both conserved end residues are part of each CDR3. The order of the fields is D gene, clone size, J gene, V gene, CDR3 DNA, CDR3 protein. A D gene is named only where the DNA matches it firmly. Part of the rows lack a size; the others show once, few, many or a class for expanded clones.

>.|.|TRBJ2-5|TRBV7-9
TGTGCCAGCAGCTTCGCCGACCCTGATAAAGAGACCCAGTACTTC
CASSFADPDKETQYF
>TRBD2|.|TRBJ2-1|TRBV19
TGTGCCAGTAGCCGTCAGCGGGAGTTCTACAATGAGCAGTTCTTC
CASSRQREFYNEQFF
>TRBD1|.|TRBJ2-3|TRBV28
TGTGCCAGCAGCCTGACAGGGGGCGGCACAGATACGCAGTATTTT
CASSLTGGGTDTQYF
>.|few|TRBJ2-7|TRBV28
TGTGCCAGCAGCTCTAGCCCAGCGACAGACTACGAGCAGTACTTC
CASSSSPATDYEQYF
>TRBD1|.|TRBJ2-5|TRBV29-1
TGCAGCGTTGCGAAGGGGGCTGGAGAGACCCAGTACTTC
CSVAKGAGETQYF
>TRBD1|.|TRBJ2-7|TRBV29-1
TGCAGCGTTGGACCGAGGGACAGCTCCTACGAGCAGTACTTC
CSVGPRDSSYEQYF
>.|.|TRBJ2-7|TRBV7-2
TGTGCCAGCAGCCCCAGGACCGGGCGGCAGTACTTC
CASSPRTGRQYF
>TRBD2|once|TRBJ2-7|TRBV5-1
TGCGCCAGCAGCTTGCTCGGTAGCGGGAGTAACTACGAGCAGTACTTC
CASSLLGSGSNYEQYF
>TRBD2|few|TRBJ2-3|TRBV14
TGTGCCAGCAGCCCCCGTGGGACTAGCGGGACAGATACGCAGTATTTT
CASSPRGTSGTDTQYF
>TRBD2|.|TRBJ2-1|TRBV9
TGTGCCAGCAGCGTAGTAGCGGGAAATGAGCAGTTCTTC
CASSVVAGNEQFF
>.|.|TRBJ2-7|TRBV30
TGTGCCTGGAGTTGGGTCTACGAGCAGTACTTC
CAWSWVYEQYF
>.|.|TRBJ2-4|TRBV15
TGTGCCACCAGCAGAGATAGGTCAGACATTCAGTACTTC
CATSRDRSDIQYF
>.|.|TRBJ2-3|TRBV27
TGTGCCAGCAGTCCCAATGTGGGAGCGACAGATACGCAGTATTTT
CASSPNVGATDTQYF
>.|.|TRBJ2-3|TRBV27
TGTGCCAGCAGTAGGTGGGACTCGGGCACAGATACGCAGTATTTT
CASSRWDSGTDTQYF
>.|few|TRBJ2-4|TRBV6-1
TGTGCCAGCTGGGGGCAGGACAAAAACATTCAGTACTTC
CASWGQDKNIQYF
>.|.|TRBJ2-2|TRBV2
TGTGCCAGCGCCTTTGGCGGCCTCGATGAGCTGTTTTTT
CASAFGGLDELFF
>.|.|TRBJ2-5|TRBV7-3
TGTGCCAGCAGCTTGACCCCGAGACTCCTGTACTTC
CASSLTPRLLYF
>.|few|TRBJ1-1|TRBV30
TGTGCCTGGAGTGTACAGGGTGACACTGAAGCTTTCTTT
CAWSVQGDTEAFF
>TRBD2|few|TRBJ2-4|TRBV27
TGTGCCAGCAGTCTCAAGAGGGGAGGGAACATTCAGTACTTC
CASSLKRGGNIQYF
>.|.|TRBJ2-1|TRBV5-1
TGCGCCAGCAGCTTTACGATCAATCGGGAGCAGTTCTTC
CASSFTINREQFF
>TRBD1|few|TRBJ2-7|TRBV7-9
TGTGCCAGCAGCCCGACAGGGAACGAGCAGTACTTC
CASSPTGNEQYF
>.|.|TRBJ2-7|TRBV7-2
TGTGCCAGCAGTCGCGACTACGAGCAGTACTTC
CASSRDYEQYF
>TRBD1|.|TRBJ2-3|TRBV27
TGTGCCAGCAGTTCAGCCACAGGGGTGGACACAGATACGCAGTATTTT
CASSSATGVDTDTQYF
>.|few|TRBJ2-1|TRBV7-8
TGTGCCAGCAGGTGGGGCGGTAACAATGAGCAGTTCTTC
CASRWGGNNEQFF
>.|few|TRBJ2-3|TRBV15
TGTGCCACCAGCAGAGATCAGATTATCAGTCGTACGCAGTATTTT
CATSRDQIISRTQYF
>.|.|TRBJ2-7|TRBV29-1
TGCAGCGCCGGCGCCTGGGGGGCATCCTACGAGCAGTACTTC
CSAGAWGASYEQYF
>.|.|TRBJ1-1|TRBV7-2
TGTGCCAGCAGCCCTGGACCGGCGTTGACTGAAGCTTTCTTT
CASSPGPALTEAFF
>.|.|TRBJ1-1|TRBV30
TGTGCCTGGGATACAGGGTCCACTGAAGCTTTCTTT
CAWDTGSTEAFF
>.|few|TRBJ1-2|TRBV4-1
TGCGCCAGCAGCCAAGTTCCGTCAGCCGGATATGGCTACACCTTC
CASSQVPSAGYGYTF
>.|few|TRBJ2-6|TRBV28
TGTGCCAGCAGTTCCGGGCTGGTAGGGGCCAACGTCCTGACTTTC
CASSSGLVGANVLTF
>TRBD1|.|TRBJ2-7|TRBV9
TGTGCCAGCAGCCGGGACAGGGACTACGAGCAGTACTTC
CASSRDRDYEQYF
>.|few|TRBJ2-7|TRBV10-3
TGTGCCATCAGTGGGAGTAATCCTTACGAGCAGTACTTC
CAISGSNPYEQYF
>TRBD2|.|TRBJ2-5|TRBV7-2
TGTGCCAGCAGCCTAGGACTAGCGGGAGTGTTCCAAGAGACCCAGTACTTC
CASSLGLAGVFQETQYF
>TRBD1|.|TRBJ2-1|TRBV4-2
TGTGCCAGCAGCCAAGGGGACAGGGGCAATGAGCAGTTCTTC
CASSQGDRGNEQFF
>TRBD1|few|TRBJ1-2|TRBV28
TGTGCCAGCACCGAGGCAGGGGGCTTCGATGGCTACACCTTC
CASTEAGGFDGYTF
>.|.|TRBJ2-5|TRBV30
TGTGCCTGGAGAGGTCCCCCGAGGGAGACCCAGTACTTC
CAWRGPPRETQYF
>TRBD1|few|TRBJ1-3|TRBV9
TGTGCCAGCAGCGGACAGGGTTCTGGAAACACCATATATTTT
CASSGQGSGNTIYF
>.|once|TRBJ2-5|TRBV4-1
TGCGCCAGCAGCCAATGGGAGCAAGAGACCCAGTACTTC
CASSQWEQETQYF
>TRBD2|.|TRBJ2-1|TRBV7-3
TGTGCCAGCAGCTTAAGGGGCGGGAGGGACTACAATGAGCAGTTCTTC
CASSLRGGRDYNEQFF
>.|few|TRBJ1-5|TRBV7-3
TGTGCCAGCAGCATCCATAGCAATCAGCCCCAGCATTTT
CASSIHSNQPQHF
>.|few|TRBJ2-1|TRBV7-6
TGTGCCAGCAGCCCTAGGGCCCCAGAGGATGAGCAGTTCTTC
CASSPRAPEDEQFF